Detailed here is one T cell receptor (beta chain). Its antigen remains unidentified. The CDR3 runs 16 residues. CDR1 LGHNA and CDR2 YSLEER come from the germline V gene. V was clipped by 0 bases and J by 6 bases, with 15 bases between them. Sampling of blood occurred at baseline, cycle 4 day 1, and cycle 7 day 1. This record comes from a study of OX40 agonist ivuxolimab in advanced cancers. Study summary: Ivuxolimab, an antibody acting as an agonist of OX40 (CD134), was used to treat patients.

Study findings and constraints: Low normalized clonal expansion also occurred in some nonresponding patients.

The repertoire was sequenced with immunoSEQ multiplex PCR; TCRdb's copy has only in-frame clones and lacks some. This sample carries tens of thousands of clones, 65% to 85% of them seen once, and the ten largest clones take 4.5% to 6%. The TCR comes from an adult with an advanced solid tumor such as melanoma, head and neck, liver or kidney cancer. The J gene is TRBJ2-1, the V gene TRBV4-3; the D gene is possibly TRBD2 (6 bases). Sample: CD4+ or CD8+ T cells sorted from blood, taken in a trial of the OX40 agonist ivuxolimab. This CDR3 reads CASSQDSRDFGNEQFF. CDR3 nucleotides: TGCGCCAGCAGCCAAGATTCCCGGGACTTCGGCAATGAGCAGTTCTTC.